The 6 T cell receptor beta chains below all came from one sample that was sequenced in a study of OX40 agonist ivuxolimab in advanced cancers. Sequencing was performed with immunoSEQ multiplex PCR; in TCRdb, only in-frame clones are kept and a portion is missing. The sample shows tens of thousands of clones, about 89% of them seen only once. The material was CD4+ or CD8+ T cells sorted from blood, obtained in a trial of the OX40 agonist ivuxolimab. These receptors all stem from an adult with an advanced solid tumor such as melanoma, head and neck, liver or kidney cancer.

In DNA form, the CDR3 reads TGTGCCAGCAGCGGCGGGACTAGCGGGTTAACAGATACGCAGTATTTT. Its protein product is CASSGGTSGLTDTQYF. The chain carries TRBV9 and TRBJ2-3, with TRBD2 matching over 12 bases. Germline CDR1 SGDLS, CDR2 YYNGEE. The CDR3 runs to 16 residues. The J segment lost 3 bases and the V segment lost 3 bases, leaving 5 bases of the junction unmatched. Looking up the rest from reference TRBV9 and TRBJ2-3 gives the full variable domain: DSGVTQTPKHLITATGQRVTLRCSPRSGDLSVYWYQQSLDQGLQFLIQYYNGEERAKGNILERFSAQQFPDLHSELNLSSLELGDSALYFCASSGGTSGLTDTQYFGPGTRLTVL.

The chain couples TRBV7-9 to TRBJ2-1; no firm D call. The CDR3 consists of 11 residues. Trimming took 2 bases from V and 9 from J, leaving 5 bases between them. Germline CDR1 is SEHNR and CDR2 is FQNEAQ (reference sequence). CDR3 DNA sequence: TGTGCCAGCAGCTTACCCGGTGAGCAGTTCTTC. The encoded protein is CASSLPGEQFF.

The V and J genes are TRBV5-5 and TRBJ2-7, with TRBD1 as a possible D gene (6 bases). The CDR3 spans 14 residues. Between the trimmed V and J ends, which lost 1 base and 5 bases, there was a span of 13 bases. Germline CDR1 SGHKS, CDR2 YYEKEE (reference sequence). The CDR3 nucleotides are TGTGCCAGCAGCTTGTACAGGGTGGTCGACGAGCAGTACTTC. Translation gives CASSLYRVVDEQYF.

This chain uses TRBV4-1 with TRBJ1-2; D not resolved. V dropped 2 bases and J dropped 2 bases, with 0 bases sitting between them. The CDR3 is 11 residues long. Germline CDR1 is MGHRA and CDR2 is YSYEKL. The CDR3 loop is CASSQNYGYTF. CDR3 sequence (DNA): TGCGCCAGCAGCCAAAACTATGGCTACACCTTC.

The V gene is TRBV4-1, the J gene TRBJ2-7, with TRBD1 matching over 10 bases. The CDR3 contains 14 residues. The V and J ends lost 6 bases and 4 bases, in that order; junction bases with no gene match: 6. Germline lookup yields CDR1 MGHRA and CDR2 YSYEKL. CDR3 region: CASSLTGGGYEQYF. For the CDR3, the DNA is TGCGCCAGCAGTTTGACAGGGGGCGGGTACGAGCAGTACTTC.

The chain carries TRBV6-1 and TRBJ1-5; perhaps TRBD1 as D (5 bases). Per the germline V gene, CDR1 is MNHNS and CDR2 is SASEGT. The V end lost 3 bases, the J end lost 4 bases, and 10 bases lay between the germline ends. The CDR3 loop spans 14 amino acids. CDR3 nucleotide sequence: TGTGCCAGCAGTGAGGGTGGGGGGAATCAGCCCCAGCATTTT. Residues: CASSEGGGNQPQHF.